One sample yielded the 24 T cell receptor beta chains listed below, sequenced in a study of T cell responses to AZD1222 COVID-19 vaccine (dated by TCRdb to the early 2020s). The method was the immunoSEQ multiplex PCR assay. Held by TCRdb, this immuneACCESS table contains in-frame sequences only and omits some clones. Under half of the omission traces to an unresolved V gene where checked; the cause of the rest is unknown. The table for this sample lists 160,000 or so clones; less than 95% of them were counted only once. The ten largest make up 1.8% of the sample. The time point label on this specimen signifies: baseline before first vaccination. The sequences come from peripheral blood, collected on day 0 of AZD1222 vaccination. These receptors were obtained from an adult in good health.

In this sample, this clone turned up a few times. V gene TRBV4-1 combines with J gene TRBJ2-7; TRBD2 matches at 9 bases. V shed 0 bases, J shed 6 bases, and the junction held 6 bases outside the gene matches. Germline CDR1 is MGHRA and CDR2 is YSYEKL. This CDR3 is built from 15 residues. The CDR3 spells CASSQEETSGFEQYF. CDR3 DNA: TGCGCCAGCAGCCAAGAGGAGACTAGCGGATTCGAGCAGTACTTC.

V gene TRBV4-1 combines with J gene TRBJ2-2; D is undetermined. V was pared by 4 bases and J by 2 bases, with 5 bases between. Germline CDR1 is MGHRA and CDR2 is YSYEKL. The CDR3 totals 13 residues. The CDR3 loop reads CASSPYNTGELFF. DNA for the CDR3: TGCGCCAGCAGCCCTTACAACACCGGGGAGCTGTTTTTT.

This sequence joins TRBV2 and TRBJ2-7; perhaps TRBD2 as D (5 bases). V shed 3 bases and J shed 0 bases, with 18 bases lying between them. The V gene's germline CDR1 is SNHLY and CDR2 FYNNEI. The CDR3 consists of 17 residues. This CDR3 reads CASSDTQSRGFSYEQYF. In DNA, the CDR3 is TGTGCCAGCAGTGATACACAGTCCCGCGGGTTCTCCTACGAGCAGTACTTC.

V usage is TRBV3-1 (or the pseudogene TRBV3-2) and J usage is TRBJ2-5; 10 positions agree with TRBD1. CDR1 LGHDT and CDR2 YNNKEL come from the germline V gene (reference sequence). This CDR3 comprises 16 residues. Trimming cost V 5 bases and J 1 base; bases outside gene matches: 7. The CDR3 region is CASSDKTGGFQETQYF. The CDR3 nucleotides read TGTGCCAGCAGCGATAAGACAGGGGGCTTCCAAGAGACCCAGTACTTC.

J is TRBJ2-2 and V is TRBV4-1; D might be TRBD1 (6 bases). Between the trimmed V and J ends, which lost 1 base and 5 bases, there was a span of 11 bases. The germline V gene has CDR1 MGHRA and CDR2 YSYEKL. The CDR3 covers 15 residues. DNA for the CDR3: TGCGCCAGCAGCCAAGGGGCAGGGGCTACCGGGGAGCTGTTTTTT. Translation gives CASSQGAGATGELFF.

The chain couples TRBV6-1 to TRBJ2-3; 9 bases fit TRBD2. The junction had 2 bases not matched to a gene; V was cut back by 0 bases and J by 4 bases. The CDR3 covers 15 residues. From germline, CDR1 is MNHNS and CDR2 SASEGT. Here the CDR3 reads CASSEASGSPDTQYF. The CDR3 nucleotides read TGTGCCAGCAGTGAAGCTAGCGGGAGCCCAGATACGCAGTATTTT.

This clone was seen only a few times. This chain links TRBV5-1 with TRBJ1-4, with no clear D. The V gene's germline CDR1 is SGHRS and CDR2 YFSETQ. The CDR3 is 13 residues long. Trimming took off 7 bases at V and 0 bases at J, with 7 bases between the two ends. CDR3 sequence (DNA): TGCGCCAGCGGACGAGCAACTAATGAAAAACTGTTTTTT. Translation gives CASGRATNEKLFF.

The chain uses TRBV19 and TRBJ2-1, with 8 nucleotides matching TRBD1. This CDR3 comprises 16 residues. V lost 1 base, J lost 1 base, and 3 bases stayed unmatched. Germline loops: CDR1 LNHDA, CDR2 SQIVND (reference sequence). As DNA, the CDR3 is TGTGCCAGTAGTATAGGTCGGGACAGGTCCTACAATGAGCAGTTCTTC. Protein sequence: CASSIGRDRSYNEQFF.

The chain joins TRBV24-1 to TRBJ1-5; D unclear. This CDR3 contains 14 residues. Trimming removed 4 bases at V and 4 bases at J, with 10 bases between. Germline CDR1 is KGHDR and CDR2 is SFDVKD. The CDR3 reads CATSEGPGNQPQHF. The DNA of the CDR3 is TGTGCCACCAGTGAGGGTCCGGGGAATCAGCCCCAGCATTTT.

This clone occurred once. The CDR3 sequence: CASSHRTSGSTDTQYF. CDR3 nucleotide sequence: TGTGCCAGCAGCCACCGGACTAGCGGGAGCACAGATACGCAGTATTTT. The chain links TRBV14 to TRBJ2-3; the match to TRBD2 covers 11 bases. Germline V gives CDR1 SGHDN, CDR2 FVKESK. This CDR3 comprises 16 residues. The V gene end was trimmed by 3 bases and the J gene end by 0 bases; junction bases not matched to a gene: 2.

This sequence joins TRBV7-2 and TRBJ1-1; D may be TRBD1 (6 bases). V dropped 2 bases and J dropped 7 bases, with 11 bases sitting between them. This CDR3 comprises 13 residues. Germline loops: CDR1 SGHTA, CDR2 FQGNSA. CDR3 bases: TGTGCCAGCAGCTTACAGGGGATCAGTGAAGCTTTCTTT. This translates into CASSLQGISEAFF.

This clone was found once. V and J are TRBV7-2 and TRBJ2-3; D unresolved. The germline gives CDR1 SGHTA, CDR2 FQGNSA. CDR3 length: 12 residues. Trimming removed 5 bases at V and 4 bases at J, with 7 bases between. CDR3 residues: CASSRGADTQYF. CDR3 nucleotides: TGTGCCAGCAGCCGAGGTGCAGATACGCAGTATTTT.

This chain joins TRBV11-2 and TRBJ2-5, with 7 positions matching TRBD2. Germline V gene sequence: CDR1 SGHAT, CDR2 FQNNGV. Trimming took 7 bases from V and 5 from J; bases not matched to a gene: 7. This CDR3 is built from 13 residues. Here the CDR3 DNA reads TGTGCCAGCAACCAAGCGGGAACGGAGACCCAGTACTTC. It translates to CASNQAGTETQYF.

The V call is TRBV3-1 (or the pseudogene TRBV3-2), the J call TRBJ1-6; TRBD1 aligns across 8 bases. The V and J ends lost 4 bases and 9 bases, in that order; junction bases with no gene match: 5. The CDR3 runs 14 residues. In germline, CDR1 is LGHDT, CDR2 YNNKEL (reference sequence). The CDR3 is CASSPRTGLSPLHF. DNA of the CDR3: TGTGCCAGCAGCCCCCGGACAGGGCTTTCACCCCTCCACTTT.

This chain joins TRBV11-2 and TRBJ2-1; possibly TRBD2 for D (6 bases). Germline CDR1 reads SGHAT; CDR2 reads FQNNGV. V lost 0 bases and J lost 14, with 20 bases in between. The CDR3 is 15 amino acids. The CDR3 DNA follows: TGTGCCAGCAGCTTAGACTCGACTAGTACGGCCAGGGAGTTCTTC. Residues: CASSLDSTSTAREFF.

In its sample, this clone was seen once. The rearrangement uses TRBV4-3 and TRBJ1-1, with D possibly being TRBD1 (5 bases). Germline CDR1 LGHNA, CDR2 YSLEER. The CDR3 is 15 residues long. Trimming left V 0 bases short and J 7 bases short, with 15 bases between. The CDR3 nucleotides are TGCGCCAGCAGCCAAGATCGCTTATGGGGGGATGAAGCTTTCTTT. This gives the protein CASSQDRLWGDEAFF.

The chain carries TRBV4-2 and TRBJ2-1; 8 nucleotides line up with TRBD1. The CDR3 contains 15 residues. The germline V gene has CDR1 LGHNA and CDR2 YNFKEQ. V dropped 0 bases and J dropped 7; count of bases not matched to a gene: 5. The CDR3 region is CASSQDSGQGNEQFF. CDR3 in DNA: TGTGCCAGCAGCCAAGATTCTGGACAGGGTAATGAGCAGTTCTTC.

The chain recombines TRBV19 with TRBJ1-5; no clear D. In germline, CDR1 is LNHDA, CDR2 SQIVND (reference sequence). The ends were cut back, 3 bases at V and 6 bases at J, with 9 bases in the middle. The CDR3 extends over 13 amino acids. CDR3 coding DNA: TGTGCCAGTAGTATCTCTGTCGGTCAGCCCCAGCATTTT. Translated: CASSISVGQPQHF.

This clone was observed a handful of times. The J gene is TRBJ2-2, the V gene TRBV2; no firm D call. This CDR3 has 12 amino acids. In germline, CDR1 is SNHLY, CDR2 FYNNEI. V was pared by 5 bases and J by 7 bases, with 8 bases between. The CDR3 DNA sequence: TGTGCCAGCAGTTCTGACGGCGGGGAGCTGTTTTTT. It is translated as CASSSDGGELFF.

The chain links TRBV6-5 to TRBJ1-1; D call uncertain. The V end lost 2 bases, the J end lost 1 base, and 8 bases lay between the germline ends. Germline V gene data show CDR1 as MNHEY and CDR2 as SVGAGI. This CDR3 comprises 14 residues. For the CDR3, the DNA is TGTGCCAGCAGTTACGGCAGCTCGAACACTGAAGCTTTCTTT. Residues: CASSYGSSNTEAFF.

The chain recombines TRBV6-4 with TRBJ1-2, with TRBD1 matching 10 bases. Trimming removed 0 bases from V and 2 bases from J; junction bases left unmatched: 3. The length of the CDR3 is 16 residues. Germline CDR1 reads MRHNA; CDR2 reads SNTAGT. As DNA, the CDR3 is TGTGCCAGCAGTGACTCCGGGACAGGGGTCAACTATGGCTACACCTTC. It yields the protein CASSDSGTGVNYGYTF.

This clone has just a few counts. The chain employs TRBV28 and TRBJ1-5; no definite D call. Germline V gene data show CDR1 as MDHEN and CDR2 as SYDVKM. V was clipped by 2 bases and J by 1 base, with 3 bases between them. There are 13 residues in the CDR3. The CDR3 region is CASSLHSNQPQHF. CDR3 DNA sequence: TGTGCCAGCAGTTTACACAGCAATCAGCCCCAGCATTTT.

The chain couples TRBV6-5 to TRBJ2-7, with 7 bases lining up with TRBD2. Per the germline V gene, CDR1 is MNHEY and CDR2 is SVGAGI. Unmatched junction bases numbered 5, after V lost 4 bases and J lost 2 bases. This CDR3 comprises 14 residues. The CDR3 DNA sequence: TGTGCCAGCAGTTCCGGGACTACCGCCTACGAGCAGTACTTC. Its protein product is CASSSGTTAYEQYF.

The CDR3: CASSTGTSGNNEQFF. CDR3 in DNA: TGTGCCAGCAGCACCGGGACTAGCGGGAACAATGAGCAGTTCTTC. This chain links TRBV5-6 with TRBJ2-1, with 13 positions matching TRBD2. Germline assignment: CDR1 SGHDT and CDR2 YYEEEE. Losses at the gene ends were 4 bases for V and 5 bases for J; bases not matched to a gene: 3. This CDR3 is 15 amino acids long. The variable domain in full, with the rest retrieved from reference TRBV5-6 and TRBJ2-1, is DAGVTQSPTHLIKTRGQQVTLRCSPKSGHDTVSWYQQALGQGPQFIFQYYEEEERQRGNFPDRFSGHQFPNYSSELNVNALLLGDSALYLCASSTGTSGNNEQFFGPGTRLTVL.